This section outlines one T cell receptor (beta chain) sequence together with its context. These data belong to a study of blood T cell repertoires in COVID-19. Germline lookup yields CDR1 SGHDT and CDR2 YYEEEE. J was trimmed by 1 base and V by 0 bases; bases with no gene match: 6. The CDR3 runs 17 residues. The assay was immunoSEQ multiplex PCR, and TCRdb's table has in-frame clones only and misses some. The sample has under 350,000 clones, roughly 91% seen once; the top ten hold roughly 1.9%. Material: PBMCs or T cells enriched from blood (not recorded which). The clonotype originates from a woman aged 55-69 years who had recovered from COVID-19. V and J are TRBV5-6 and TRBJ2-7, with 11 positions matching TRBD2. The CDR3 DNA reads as TGTGCCAGCAGCTTGGTCCTAGCGGGAGGATTTTCCTACGAGCAGTACTTC. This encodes CASSLVLAGGFSYEQYF.